Listed below are T cell receptor beta chains from one sample, sequenced in a study of blood T cell repertoires in COVID-19. The assay was immunoSEQ multiplex PCR, and TCRdb's table has in-frame clones only and misses some. This table holds approximately 120,000 clones, around 78% found once. The specimen was peripheral blood. These receptors originate from a human donor in a cohort sampled during active COVID-19. The conserved cysteine and the conserved F or W are not part of the CDR3 here.

v_call,cdr3_aa
TRBV19,ASSTPTDGTNEQY
TRBV6-1,ASSGTGTFGNQPQH
TRBV28,ASRTGTSSYEQY
TRBV5-8,ASSYGLAGGETQY
TRBV5-5,ASSVNRGGWNTEAF
TRBV2,ASSETAYEQY
TRBV29-1,SAGDYEQY
TRBV6-5,ASSYNLETEAF
TRBV2,ASSENGQGESKLF
TRBV28,ASSSRPYTEAF
TRBV19,ASSPLGVKDSPLH
TRBV9,ASSVLSGGALNTDTQY
TRBV6-5,ASSQGKKTQY
TRBV5-4,ASSLGTGGSGNTIY
TRBV9,ASSANRRARRTEAF
TRBV6-6,ASSGVNTEAF
TRBV5-4,ASSLGTGGSNTEAF
TRBV2,ADRAGVNQPQH
TRBV7-3,ASSLALNTEAF
TRBV6-5,ASSSQGNYGYT
TRBV5-6,ASSLGVSGNTIY
TRBV11-3,ASSSDRDPYEQY
TRBV7-9,ASSLGSSGGTSRYNEQF
TRBV19,ASRVYGGIPAAGYGYT
TRBV6-5,ASSIGALRNTEAF
TRBV6-4,ASSVGSRQDTQY
TRBV12-5,ASGRDNTDTQY
TRBV28,ASRRTGGNGNQPQH
TRBV7-9,ASSSTGGGTEAF
TRBV30,AWSVLAGGYEQY
TRBV3-1/TRBV3-2,PTRQGGGGRTGELF
TRBV5-4,ASSSQGVPNEKLF
TRBV27,ASSLSLAGGATQY
TRBV2,ASSYAGLPNTEAF
TRBV14,ASSPPGTRSRNTIY
TRBV19,ASNMGGYQETQY
TRBV28,ASSLRTYTEAF
TRBV30,AWQGRDTGELF
TRBV25-1,ASSGDRLETQY
TRBV3-1/TRBV3-2,ASSPGQGGSGANVLT
TRBV7-3,ASSPETGGTEAF
TRBV25-1,ASRQGRNTGELF
TRBV6-5,ASRRLTGVDY
TRBV19,ASSVQTGGTDTQY
TRBV29-1,SVVGTGVCNQPQH
TRBV29-1,SSAGDTSTDTQY
TRBV5-1,ASSTQTFATGEQY
TRBV5-1,ASSSPPAETQY
TRBV3-1/TRBV3-2,ASSRTGRAGELF
TRBV30,AWILRGSYNEQF
TRBV5-8,ASSLALGLGETQY
TRBV2,ASSEGAGETEAF